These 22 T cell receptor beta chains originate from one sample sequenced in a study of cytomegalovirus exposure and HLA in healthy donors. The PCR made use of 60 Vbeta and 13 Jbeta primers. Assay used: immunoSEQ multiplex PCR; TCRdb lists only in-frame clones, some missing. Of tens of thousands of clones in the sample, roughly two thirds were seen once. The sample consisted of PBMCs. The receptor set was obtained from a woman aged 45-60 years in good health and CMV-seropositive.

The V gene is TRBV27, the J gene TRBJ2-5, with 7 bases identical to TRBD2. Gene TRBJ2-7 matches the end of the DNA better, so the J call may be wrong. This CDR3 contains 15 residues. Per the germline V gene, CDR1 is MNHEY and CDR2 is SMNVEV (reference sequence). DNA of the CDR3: TGTGCCAGCAGTTTTTGGGGGGGAGGCTCCTACGAGCAGTACTTC. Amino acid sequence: CASSFWGGGSYEQYF.

The CDR3 DNA sequence: TGTGCCAGCAGCTTAACACCGGGACTACACTACGAGCAGTACTTC. Its protein product is CASSLTPGLHYEQYF. This chain links TRBV11-2 with TRBJ2-7, with TRBD2 identical over 7 bases. The germline V gene encodes CDR1 SGHAT and CDR2 FQNNGV. The CDR3 is made up of 15 amino acids. V lost 2 bases and J lost 3; bases outside the gene matches: 7.

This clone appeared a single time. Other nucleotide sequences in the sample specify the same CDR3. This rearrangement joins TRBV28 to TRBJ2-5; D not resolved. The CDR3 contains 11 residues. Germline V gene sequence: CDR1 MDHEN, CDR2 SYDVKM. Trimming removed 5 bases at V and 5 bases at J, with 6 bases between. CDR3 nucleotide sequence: TGTGCCAGCAGTCTACAGGAGACCCAGTACTTC. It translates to CASSLQETQYF.

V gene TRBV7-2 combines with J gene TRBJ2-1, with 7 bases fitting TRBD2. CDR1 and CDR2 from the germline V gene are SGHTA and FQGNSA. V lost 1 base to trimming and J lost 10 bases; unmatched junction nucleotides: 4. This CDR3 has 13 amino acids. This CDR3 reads CASSLVRGREQFF. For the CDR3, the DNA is TGTGCCAGCAGCTTAGTGCGGGGGAGGGAGCAGTTCTTC.

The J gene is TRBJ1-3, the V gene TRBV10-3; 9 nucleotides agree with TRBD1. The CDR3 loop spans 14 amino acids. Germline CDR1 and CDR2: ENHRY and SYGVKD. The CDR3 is CVTQQGASGNTIYF. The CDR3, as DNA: TGTGTAACCCAACAGGGGGCCTCTGGAAACACCATATATTTT.

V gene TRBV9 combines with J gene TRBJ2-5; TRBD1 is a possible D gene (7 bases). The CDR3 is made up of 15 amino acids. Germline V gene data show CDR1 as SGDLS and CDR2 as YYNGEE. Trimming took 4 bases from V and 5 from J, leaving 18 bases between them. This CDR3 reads CASSPQGGAAETQYF. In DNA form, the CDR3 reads TGTGCCAGCAGCCCGCAGGGGGGTGCGGCGGAGACCCAGTACTTC. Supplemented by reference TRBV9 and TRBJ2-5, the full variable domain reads DSGVTQTPKHLITATGQRVTLRCSPRSGDLSVYWYQQSLDQGLQFLIQYYNGEERAKGNILERFSAQQFPDLHSELNLSSLELGDSALYFCASSPQGGAAETQYFGPGTRLLVL.

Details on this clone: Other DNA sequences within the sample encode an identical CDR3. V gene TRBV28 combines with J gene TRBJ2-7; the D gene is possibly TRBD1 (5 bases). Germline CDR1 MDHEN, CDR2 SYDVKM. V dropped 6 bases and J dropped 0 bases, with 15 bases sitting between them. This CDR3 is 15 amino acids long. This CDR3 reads CASSPDRASSYEQYF. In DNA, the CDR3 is TGTGCCAGCAGCCCAGACAGAGCTTCCTCCTACGAGCAGTACTTC. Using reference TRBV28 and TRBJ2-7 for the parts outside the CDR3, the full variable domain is DVKVTQSSRYLVKRTGEKVFLECVQDMDHENMFWYRQDPGLGLRLIYFSYDVKMKEKGDIPEGYSVSREKKERFSLILESASTNQTSMYLCASSPDRASSYEQYFGPGTRLTVT.

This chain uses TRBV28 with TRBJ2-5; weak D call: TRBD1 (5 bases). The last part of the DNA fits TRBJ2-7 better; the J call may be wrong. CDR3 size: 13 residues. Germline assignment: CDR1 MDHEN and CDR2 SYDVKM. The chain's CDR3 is CASSLQGSYEQYF. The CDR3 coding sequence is TGTGCCAGCAGTCTTCAGGGCTCCTACGAGCAGTACTTC.

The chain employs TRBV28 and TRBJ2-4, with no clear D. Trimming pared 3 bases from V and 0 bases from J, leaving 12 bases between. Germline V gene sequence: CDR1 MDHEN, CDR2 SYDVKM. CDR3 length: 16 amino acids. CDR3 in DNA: TGTGCCAGCAGTTTTGGTTTCCGAGTAGCCAAAAACATTCAGTACTTC. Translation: CASSFGFRVAKNIQYF.

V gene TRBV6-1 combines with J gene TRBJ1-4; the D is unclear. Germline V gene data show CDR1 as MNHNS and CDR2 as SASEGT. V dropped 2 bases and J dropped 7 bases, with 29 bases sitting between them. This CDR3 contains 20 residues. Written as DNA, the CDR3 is TGTGCCAGCAGTGAACCTGACTTCTCCCCGGTGGAGGGAGTATTTGAAAAACTGTTTTTT. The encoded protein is CASSEPDFSPVEGVFEKLFF.

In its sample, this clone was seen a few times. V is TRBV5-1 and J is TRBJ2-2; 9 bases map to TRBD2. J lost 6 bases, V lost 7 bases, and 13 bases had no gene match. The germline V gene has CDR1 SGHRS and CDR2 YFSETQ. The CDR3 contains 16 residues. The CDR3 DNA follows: TGCGCCAGCCGGCCCCAGGCGGGAGGGCTCCCCGGGGAGCTGTTTTTT. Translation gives CASRPQAGGLPGELFF.

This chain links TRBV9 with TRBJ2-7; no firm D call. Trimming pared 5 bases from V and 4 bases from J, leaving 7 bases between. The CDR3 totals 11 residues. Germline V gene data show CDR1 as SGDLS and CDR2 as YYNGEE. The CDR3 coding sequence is TGTGCCAGCAGTGAAGCGTACGAGCAGTACTTC. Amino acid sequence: CASSEAYEQYF.

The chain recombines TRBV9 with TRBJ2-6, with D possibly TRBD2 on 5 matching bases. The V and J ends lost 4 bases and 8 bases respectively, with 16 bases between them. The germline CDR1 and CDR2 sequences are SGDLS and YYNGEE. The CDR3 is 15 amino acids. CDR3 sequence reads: CASSQTRVGTNVLTF. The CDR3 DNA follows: TGTGCCAGCAGCCAAACTAGGGTAGGGACCAACGTCCTGACTTTC.

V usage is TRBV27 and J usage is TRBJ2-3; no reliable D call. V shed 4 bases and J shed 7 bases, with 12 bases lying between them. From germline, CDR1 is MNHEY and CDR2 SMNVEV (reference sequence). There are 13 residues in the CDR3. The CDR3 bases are TGTGCCAGCAGTTCTATCGCCCGAAATACGCAGTATTTT. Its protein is CASSSIARNTQYF.

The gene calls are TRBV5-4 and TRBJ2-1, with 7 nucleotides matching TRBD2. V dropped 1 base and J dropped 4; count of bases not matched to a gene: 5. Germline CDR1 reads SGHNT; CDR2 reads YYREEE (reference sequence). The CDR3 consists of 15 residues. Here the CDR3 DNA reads TGTGCCAGCAGCTTGAAGCGGGGATATTACAATGAGCAGTTCTTC. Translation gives CASSLKRGYYNEQFF.

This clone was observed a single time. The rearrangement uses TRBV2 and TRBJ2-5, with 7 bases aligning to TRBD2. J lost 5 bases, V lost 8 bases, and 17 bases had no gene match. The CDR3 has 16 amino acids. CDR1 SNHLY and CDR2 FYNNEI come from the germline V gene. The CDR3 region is CASRGWGPARGETQYF. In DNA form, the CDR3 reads TGTGCCAGCCGGGGGTGGGGACCCGCGCGGGGGGAGACCCAGTACTTC.

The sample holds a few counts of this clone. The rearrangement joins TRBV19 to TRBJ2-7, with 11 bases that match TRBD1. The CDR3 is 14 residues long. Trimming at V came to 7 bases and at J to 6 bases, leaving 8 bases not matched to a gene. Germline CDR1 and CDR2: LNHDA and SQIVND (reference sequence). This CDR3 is CASTNWTGGGEQYF. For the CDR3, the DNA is TGTGCCAGTACCAACTGGACAGGGGGCGGCGAGCAGTACTTC.

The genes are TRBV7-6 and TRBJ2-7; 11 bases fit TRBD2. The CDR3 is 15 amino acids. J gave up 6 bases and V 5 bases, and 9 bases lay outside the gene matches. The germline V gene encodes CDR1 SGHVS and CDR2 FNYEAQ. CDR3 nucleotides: TGTGCCAGCAGCAAAGGGGGGCTAGCGGGAGGCGAGCAGTACTTC. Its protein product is CASSKGGLAGGEQYF. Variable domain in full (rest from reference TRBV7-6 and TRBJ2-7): GAGVSQSPRYKVTKRGQDVALRCDPISGHVSLYWYRQALGQGPEFLTYFNYEAQQDKSGLPNDRFSAERPEGSISTLTIQRTEQRDSAMYRCASSKGGLAGGEQYFGPGTRLTVT.

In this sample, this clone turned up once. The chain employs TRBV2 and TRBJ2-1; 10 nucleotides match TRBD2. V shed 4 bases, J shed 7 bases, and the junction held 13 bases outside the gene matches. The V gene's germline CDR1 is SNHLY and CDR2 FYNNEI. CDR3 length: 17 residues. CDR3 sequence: CASSGVSTSGKGNEQFF. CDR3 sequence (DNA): TGTGCCAGCAGTGGGGTCTCTACTAGCGGGAAGGGGAATGAGCAGTTCTTC.

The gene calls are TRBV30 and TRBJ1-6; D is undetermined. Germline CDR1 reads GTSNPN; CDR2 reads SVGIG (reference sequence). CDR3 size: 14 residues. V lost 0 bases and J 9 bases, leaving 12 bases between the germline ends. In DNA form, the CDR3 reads TGTGCCTGGAGTGTAACGGGATCGCGTTCACCCCTCCACTTT. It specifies CAWSVTGSRSPLHF.

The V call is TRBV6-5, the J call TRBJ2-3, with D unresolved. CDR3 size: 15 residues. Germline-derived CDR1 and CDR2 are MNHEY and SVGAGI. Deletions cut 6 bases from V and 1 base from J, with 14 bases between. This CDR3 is CASSSDIFGTDTQYF. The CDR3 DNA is TGTGCCAGCAGCTCAGACATCTTCGGCACAGATACGCAGTATTTT.

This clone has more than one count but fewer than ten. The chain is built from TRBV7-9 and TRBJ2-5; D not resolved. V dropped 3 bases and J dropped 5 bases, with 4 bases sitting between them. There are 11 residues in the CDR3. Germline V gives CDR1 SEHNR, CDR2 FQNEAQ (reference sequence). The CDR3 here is CASSFGETQYF. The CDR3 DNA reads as TGTGCCAGCAGCTTCGGGGAGACCCAGTACTTC.